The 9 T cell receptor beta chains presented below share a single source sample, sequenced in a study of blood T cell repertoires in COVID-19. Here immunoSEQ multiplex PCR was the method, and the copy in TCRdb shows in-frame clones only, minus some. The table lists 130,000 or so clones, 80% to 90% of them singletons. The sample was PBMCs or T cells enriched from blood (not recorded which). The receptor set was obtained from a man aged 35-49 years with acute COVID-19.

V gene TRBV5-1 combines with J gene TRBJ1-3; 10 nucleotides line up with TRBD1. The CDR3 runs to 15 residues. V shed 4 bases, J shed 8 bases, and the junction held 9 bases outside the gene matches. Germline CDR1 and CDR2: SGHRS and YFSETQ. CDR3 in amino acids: CASSPPTGGQDTIYF. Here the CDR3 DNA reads TGCGCCAGCAGCCCCCCGACAGGGGGCCAAGACACCATATATTTT.

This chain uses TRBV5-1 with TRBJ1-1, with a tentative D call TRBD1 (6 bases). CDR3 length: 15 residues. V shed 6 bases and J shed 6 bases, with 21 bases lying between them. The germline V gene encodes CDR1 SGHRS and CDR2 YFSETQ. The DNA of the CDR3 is TGCGCCAGCACCTCTGATCCTCAGGGGAGGGCTGAAGCTTTCTTT. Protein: CASTSDPQGRAEAFF.

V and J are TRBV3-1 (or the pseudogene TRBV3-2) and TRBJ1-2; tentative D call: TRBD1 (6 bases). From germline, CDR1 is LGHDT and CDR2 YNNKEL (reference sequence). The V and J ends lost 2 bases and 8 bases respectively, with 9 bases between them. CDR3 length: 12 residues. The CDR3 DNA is TGTGCCAGCAGCCAAACGACAGGCGGCTACACCTTC. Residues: CASSQTTGGYTF.

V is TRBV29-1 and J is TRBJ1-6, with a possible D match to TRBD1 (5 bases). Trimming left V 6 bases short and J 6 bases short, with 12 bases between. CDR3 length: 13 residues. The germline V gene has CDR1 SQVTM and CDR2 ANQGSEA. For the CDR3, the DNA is TGCAGCGTCAGACAGAACATTAATTCACCCCTCCACTTT. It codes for CSVRQNINSPLHF.

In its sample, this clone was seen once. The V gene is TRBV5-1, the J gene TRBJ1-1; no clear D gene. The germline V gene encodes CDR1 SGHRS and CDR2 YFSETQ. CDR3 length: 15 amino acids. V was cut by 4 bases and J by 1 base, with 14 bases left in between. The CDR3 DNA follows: TGCGCCAGCAGCCTAGGACTAGCCCAGAACACTGAAGCTTTCTTT. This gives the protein CASSLGLAQNTEAFF.

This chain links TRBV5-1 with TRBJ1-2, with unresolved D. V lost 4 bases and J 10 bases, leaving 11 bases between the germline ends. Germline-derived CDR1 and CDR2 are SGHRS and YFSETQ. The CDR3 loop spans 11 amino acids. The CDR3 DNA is TGCGCCAGCAGCGAACAGAAGATCTACACCTTC. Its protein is CASSEQKIYTF.

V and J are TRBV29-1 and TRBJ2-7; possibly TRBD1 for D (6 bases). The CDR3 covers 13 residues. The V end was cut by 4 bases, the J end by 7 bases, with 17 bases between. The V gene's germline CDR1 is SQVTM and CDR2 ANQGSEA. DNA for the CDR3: TGCAGCGTTGGGGGGCAGGGAATGGGAGAGCAGTACTTC. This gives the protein CSVGGQGMGEQYF.

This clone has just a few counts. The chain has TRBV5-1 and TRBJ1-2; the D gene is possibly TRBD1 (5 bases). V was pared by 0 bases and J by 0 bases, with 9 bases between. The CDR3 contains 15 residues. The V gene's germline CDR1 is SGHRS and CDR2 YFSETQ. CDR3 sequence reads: CASSLGQGTNYGYTF. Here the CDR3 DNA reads TGCGCCAGCAGCTTGGGGCAGGGAACTAACTATGGCTACACCTTC.

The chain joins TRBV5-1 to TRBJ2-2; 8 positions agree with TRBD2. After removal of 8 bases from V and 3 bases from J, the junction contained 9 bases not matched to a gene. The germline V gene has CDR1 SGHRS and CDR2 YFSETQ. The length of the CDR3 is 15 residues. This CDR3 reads CASAQREIHTGELFF. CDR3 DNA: TGCGCCAGTGCCCAGCGGGAGATACACACCGGGGAGCTGTTTTTT.